Reported below is one T cell receptor (beta chain). The record originates from a study of cytomegalovirus exposure and HLA in healthy donors. The germline V gene encodes CDR1 SGHRS and CDR2 YFSETQ. V shed 5 bases, J shed 2 bases, and the junction held 3 bases outside the gene matches. There are 15 residues in the CDR3. This PCR relied on a set of 60 Vbeta primers and 13 Jbeta primers. Clones were read by immunoSEQ multiplex PCR, and TCRdb kept only the in-frame ones, dropping some. The sample contains about 160,000 clones, around 76% of which appear only once. Source material: PBMCs. The chain links TRBV5-1 to TRBJ1-3, with 11 bases aligning to TRBD1. The receptor was derived from a female donor in good health and CMV-seronegative. The CDR3 DNA reads TGCGCCAGCAGAGAGGACAGGGGGCCTGGAAACACCATATATTTT. It translates to CASREDRGPGNTIYF.